The 30 T cell receptor beta chains in this list originate from one sample, sequenced in a study of T cells in Graves' hyperthyroidism and ophthalmopathy. Amplification of TCR beta CDR3 regions used RNA as the template. A set of HTBI primers served as the primers for a first-round RT-PCR of the TCR CDR3. TCRdb reprocessed the multiplex PCR reads via MiXCR and lists one record per CDR3 protein. This table holds around 600,000 distinct CDR3 sequences, approximately 14% found once. The sequenced sample consisted of blood. The receptor set was obtained from a woman aged 25 to 39 with Graves' hyperthyroidism.

The chain carries TRBV9 and TRBJ2-4; D gene ambiguous. The CDR3 runs to 15 residues. Germline-derived CDR1 and CDR2 are SGDLS and YYNGEE. V dropped 0 bases and J dropped 7 bases, with 14 bases sitting between them. The CDR3 region is CASSVEGTRLNIQYF. CDR3 nucleotides: TGTGCCAGCAGCGTAGAGGGAACCCGGTTGAACATTCAGTACTTC. The complete variable domain, with remaining parts taken from reference TRBV9 and TRBJ2-4, reads DSGVTQTPKHLITATGQRVTLRCSPRSGDLSVYWYQQSLDQGLQFLIQYYNGEERAKGNILERFSAQQFPDLHSELNLSSLELGDSALYFCASSVEGTRLNIQYFGAGTRLSVL.

This clonotype was recorded at least ten times. The genes are TRBV7-2 and TRBJ1-5; a possible D gene is TRBD1 (5 bases). Per the germline V gene, CDR1 is SGHTA and CDR2 is FQGNSA. V lost 5 bases, J lost 1 base, and 15 bases lay in between. This CDR3 region has 16 residues. CDR3 nucleotide sequence: TGTGCCAGCAGCCTTGGGACTCCTCCCAGCAATCAGCCCCAGCATTTT. Translation: CASSLGTPPSNQPQHF.

This clonotype was seen repeatedly, ten times or more. The chain joins TRBV7-2 to TRBJ1-5; D is uncertain. CDR3 size: 13 residues. Trimming removed 1 base from V and 3 bases from J, with 4 bases in between. Germline loops: CDR1 SGHTA, CDR2 FQGNSA. CDR3 DNA: TGTGCCAGCAGCTTAGAGAACAATCAGCCCCAGCATTTT. This sequence encodes CASSLENNQPQHF.

This clonotype was seen many times. The J gene is TRBJ1-1, the V gene TRBV2, with D tentatively TRBD1 (5 bases). Deletions cut 11 bases from V and 7 bases from J, with 20 bases between. The CDR3 consists of 13 residues. CDR1 is SNHLY, CDR2 FYNNEI, per germline. The CDR3 here is CAGTGTQEIEAFF. CDR3 bases: TGTGCCGGAACCGGGACGCAGGAGATTGAAGCTTTCTTT.

In its sample, this clonotype was seen many times. The genes are TRBV5-1 and TRBJ2-1, with 9 bases that match TRBD2. Germline V CDR1 and CDR2: SGHRS, YFSETQ. The V gene end was trimmed by 0 bases and the J gene end by 3 bases; junction bases not matched to a gene: 13. CDR3 size: 19 residues. CDR3 amino acids: CASSLDGLAGPTHYNEQFF. The CDR3 nucleotides read TGCGCCAGCAGCTTGGATGGGCTAGCGGGACCGACCCACTACAATGAGCAGTTCTTC. The whole variable domain, remainder taken from reference TRBV5-1 and TRBJ2-1, is KAGVTQTPRYLIKTRGQQVTLSCSPISGHRSVSWYQQTPGQGLQFLFEYFSETQRNKGNFPGRFSGRQFSNSRSEMNVSTLELGDSALYLCASSLDGLAGPTHYNEQFFGPGTRLTVL.

Ten or more counts support this clonotype. The chain is built from TRBV12-3 or TRBV12-4 and TRBJ1-5; weak D call: TRBD1 (5 bases). The CDR3 covers 15 residues. Trimming took off 6 bases at V and 0 bases at J, with 12 bases between the two ends. The CDR3 nucleotides are TGTGCCAGCAGAAAGGGACCCGATAGCAATCAGCCCCAGCATTTT. It yields the protein CASRKGPDSNQPQHF.

In this sample, this clonotype turned up a few times. The chain joins TRBV7-6 to TRBJ2-3; possibly TRBD1 for D (5 bases). Trimming pared 1 base from V and 4 bases from J, leaving 9 bases between. CDR3 length: 14 amino acids. Looked up from germline, CDR1 is SGHVS and CDR2 is FNYEAQ. The CDR3 DNA sequence: TGTGCCAGCAGCTTAGAACAGGTTCCAGATACGCAGTATTTT. Amino acids: CASSLEQVPDTQYF.

This clonotype was counted many times. The genes are TRBV20-1 and TRBJ2-1; D unresolved. Per germline, CDR1 DFQATT and CDR2 SNEGSKA (reference sequence). The CDR3 totals 11 residues. V lost 5 bases and J lost 10, with 12 bases in between. The CDR3 bases are TGCAGTGCTGATCAAGGGTGGGAGCAGTTCTTC. As protein: CSADQGWEQFF.

In its sample, this clonotype was seen a few times. The chain recombines TRBV19 with TRBJ2-7; 8 bases fit TRBD1. Germline V lookup: CDR1 LNHDA, CDR2 SQIVND (reference sequence). This CDR3 comprises 14 residues. The trim removed 6 bases at V and 4 bases at J, leaving 8 bases unmatched. Written as DNA, the CDR3 is TGTGCCAGTAGGGGGACAGGAGGAGGTTACGAGCAGTACTTC. Encoded protein: CASRGTGGGYEQYF.

This clonotype was seen at least ten times. The V and J genes are TRBV20-1 and TRBJ2-7, with TRBD1 matching 8 bases. Germline V lookup: CDR1 DFQATT, CDR2 SNEGSKA (reference sequence). The CDR3 runs to 14 residues. Trimming cost V 0 bases and J 6 bases; bases outside gene matches: 7. CDR3 residues: CSARDWTGRSEQYF. In DNA form, the CDR3 reads TGCAGTGCTAGAGATTGGACAGGGAGGAGCGAGCAGTACTTC.

This clonotype was picked up many times. J is TRBJ1-3 and V is TRBV29-1; 8 nucleotides agree with TRBD1. This CDR3 comprises 16 residues. V shed 3 bases and J 0 bases; nucleotides not matched to a gene: 7. The germline gives CDR1 SQVTM, CDR2 ANQGSEA. The CDR3 bases are TGCAGCGTTGACGTAGCAGGGGGCTCCTCTGGAAACACCATATATTTT. As protein: CSVDVAGGSSGNTIYF.

V and J are TRBV4-1 and TRBJ2-2; 9 nucleotides agree with TRBD2. Germline V gene sequence: CDR1 MGHRA, CDR2 YSYEKL. V lost 0 bases to trimming and J lost 2 bases; unmatched junction nucleotides: 7. The CDR3 runs to 18 residues. This CDR3 reads CASSQEKASGNNTGELFF. CDR3 nucleotide sequence: TGCGCCAGCAGCCAAGAAAAGGCTAGCGGGAACAACACCGGGGAGCTGTTTTTT.

The rearrangement links TRBV24-1 to TRBJ2-3, with D possibly TRBD2 on 7 matching bases. The germline CDR1 and CDR2 sequences are KGHDR and SFDVKD. The CDR3 length is 15 residues. Trimming took 7 bases from V and 4 from J, leaving 17 bases between them. CDR3 nucleotide sequence: TGTGCCACCAGCACGGGAGGCGGGGGCGCAGATACGCAGTATTTT. It specifies CATSTGGGGADTQYF.

The chain has TRBV19 and TRBJ1-4, with 7 bases that match TRBD1. The V segment lost 6 bases and the J segment 0 bases; nucleotides outside the gene matches: 13. CDR3 length equals 18 residues. CDR1 is LNHDA, CDR2 SQIVND, per germline (reference sequence). In nucleotides, the CDR3 is TGTGCCAGTAGGTACGACAGGGCAGGAGGTGCAACTAATGAAAAACTGTTTTTT. Protein product: CASRYDRAGGATNEKLFF.

The chain links TRBV11-2 to TRBJ1-6; D is undetermined. Germline CDR1 is SGHAT and CDR2 is FQNNGV. CDR3 length equals 15 residues. V shed 2 bases and J shed 7 bases, with 12 bases lying between them. The CDR3 loop reads CASSLSEISNSPLHF. CDR3 in DNA: TGTGCCAGCAGCTTATCAGAGATCTCCAATTCACCCCTCCACTTT.

This clonotype has more than one count but fewer than ten. The chain links TRBV7-2 to TRBJ1-1, with 8 positions matching TRBD1. Germline V gene data show CDR1 as SGHTA and CDR2 as FQGNSA. V lost 5 bases, J lost 10 bases, and 15 bases stayed unmatched. The CDR3 spans 15 residues. CDR3 coding DNA: TGTGCCAGCAGCCCCGACAGGGGACGAACCTTTAGAGCTTTCTTT. Translating gives CASSPDRGRTFRAFF.

This clonotype has ten or more counts. The V and J genes are TRBV6-1 and TRBJ1-2, with a possible D match to TRBD1 (6 bases). This CDR3 has 14 amino acids. CDR1 and CDR2 from the germline V gene are MNHNS and SASEGT. V was clipped by 3 bases and J by 4 bases, with 12 bases between them. CDR3 in amino acids: CASSENRVGYGYTF. Here the CDR3 DNA reads TGTGCCAGCAGTGAGAACAGGGTTGGCTATGGCTACACCTTC.

This clonotype was detected only a few times. V usage is TRBV9 and J usage is TRBJ2-1; D perhaps matches TRBD2 (5 bases). V lost 1 base to trimming and J lost 6 bases, with 14 bases between them. Germline lookup yields CDR1 SGDLS and CDR2 YYNGEE. This CDR3 contains 15 residues. The CDR3 bases are TGTGCCAGCAGCGTATTCGAGGGTTGGGTCAATGAGCAGTTCTTC. Protein: CASSVFEGWVNEQFF.

This clonotype was counted ten times or more. The chain combines TRBV28 with TRBJ2-6; 7 bases agree with TRBD1. V lost 6 bases and J lost 4; bases outside the gene matches: 6. This CDR3 is 15 amino acids long. The germline gives CDR1 MDHEN, CDR2 SYDVKM. The CDR3 protein is CASSETGTGANVLTF. DNA of the CDR3: TGTGCCAGCAGCGAGACAGGGACCGGGGCCAACGTCCTGACTTTC.

V and J are TRBV15 and TRBJ1-6; 8 nucleotides line up with TRBD1. CDR1 is LNHNV, CDR2 YYDKDF, per germline (reference sequence). Trimming took 6 bases from V and 9 from J; bases not matched to a gene: 4. The CDR3 has 13 residues. The CDR3 DNA reads as TGTGCCACCAGGGACAGGGATGGTTCACCCCTCCACTTT. Translating gives CATRDRDGSPLHF.

This rearrangement joins TRBV6-6 to TRBJ2-1, with D possibly being TRBD1 or TRBD2 (5 bases each). CDR1 is MNHNY, CDR2 SVGAGI, per germline (reference sequence). Trimming removed 0 bases from V and 0 bases from J, with 9 bases in between. There are 16 residues in the CDR3. CDR3 residues: CASSYSWGSSYNEQFF. CDR3 in DNA: TGTGCCAGCAGTTACTCTTGGGGGAGCTCCTACAATGAGCAGTTCTTC.

Points on this clonotype: Germline is not matched at one junction end, which may reflect a read error. The rearrangement links TRBV7-9 to TRBJ2-2; no firm D call. The CDR3 runs to 15 residues. Germline CDR1 is SEHNR and CDR2 is FQNEAQ (reference sequence). CDR3 in DNA: TGTGCCAGCAGGTTAGGTCAAGAGAACACCGGGGAGCTGTTTTTT. It codes for CASRLGQENTGELFF.

This clonotype has only a few counts. This may be a read error, as it is one base from a much larger clone. The chain joins TRBV6-2 or TRBV6-3 to TRBJ2-3; D is unresolved. The CDR3 is 13 amino acids. V was clipped by 8 bases and J by 0 bases, with 9 bases between them. Per the germline V gene, CDR1 is MNHEY and CDR2 is SVGEGT. CDR3 loop: CASGRVSTDTQYF. The DNA of the CDR3 is TGTGCCAGCGGTCGGGTTAGCACAGATACGCAGTATTTT.

This clonotype was picked up many times. The chain employs TRBV5-1 and TRBJ2-1; D remains unclear. Between the trimmed V and J ends, which lost 4 bases and 6 bases, there was a span of 11 bases. The CDR3 spans 13 residues. Germline V gives CDR1 SGHRS, CDR2 YFSETQ. CDR3: CASSPGWGNEQFF. The CDR3 DNA reads TGCGCCAGCAGCCCCGGGTGGGGCAATGAGCAGTTCTTC.

The rearrangement joins TRBV15 to TRBJ2-1; 8 bases agree with TRBD1. Losses at the gene ends were 5 bases for V and 7 bases for J; bases not matched to a gene: 13. This CDR3 comprises 16 residues. Germline V gives CDR1 LNHNV, CDR2 YYDKDF (reference sequence). This CDR3 reads CATSSVVRGRVNEQFF. CDR3 nucleotide sequence: TGTGCCACCAGCTCCGTCGTCAGGGGGCGCGTTAATGAGCAGTTCTTC.

This clonotype was counted many times. As DNA, the CDR3 is TGCGCCAGCAGCTTTTCGAGGACAGACGAGCAGTACTTC. Translation gives CASSFSRTDEQYF. The chain is built from TRBV5-1 and TRBJ2-7, with D possibly matching TRBD1 (6 bases). V was trimmed by 2 bases and J by 5 bases, leaving 11 bases between them. The germline V gene encodes CDR1 SGHRS and CDR2 YFSETQ. The length of the CDR3 is 13 residues. Drawing the rest from reference TRBV5-1 and TRBJ2-7, the complete variable domain is KAGVTQTPRYLIKTRGQQVTLSCSPISGHRSVSWYQQTPGQGLQFLFEYFSETQRNKGNFPGRFSGRQFSNSRSEMNVSTLELGDSALYLCASSFSRTDEQYFGPGTRLTVT.

In its sample, this clonotype was seen many times. The chain couples TRBV5-5 to TRBJ1-2, with unresolved D. Trimming took 4 bases from V and 9 from J, leaving 16 bases between them. Germline assignment: CDR1 SGHKS and CDR2 YYEKEE (reference sequence). The CDR3 runs 13 residues. CDR3 DNA: TGTGCCAGCAGCCTTTTGGGGAGTGATAGCTACACCTTC. This gives the protein CASSLLGSDSYTF.

This clonotype was counted at least ten times. The chain is built from TRBV6-1 and TRBJ2-7; perhaps TRBD1 as D (6 bases). Germline V lookup: CDR1 MNHNS, CDR2 SASEGT. Trimming removed 2 bases at V and 5 bases at J, with 13 bases between. This CDR3 is built from 14 residues. The chain's CDR3 is CASSELQGKHEQYF. In DNA, the CDR3 is TGTGCCAGCAGTGAACTGCAGGGGAAGCACGAGCAGTACTTC.

The chain uses TRBV28 and TRBJ2-3; TRBD1 matches at 8 bases. CDR3 length equals 15 residues. Germline trimming cut 5 bases from V and 3 bases from J; bases unmatched to any gene: 7. Germline V gives CDR1 MDHEN, CDR2 SYDVKM. The CDR3 sequence is CASSHQDRVTDTQYF. The CDR3 DNA follows: TGTGCCAGCAGTCACCAGGACAGGGTAACAGATACGCAGTATTTT.

This clonotype was detected ten times or more. The chain is built from TRBV5-1 and TRBJ2-7; TRBD2 matches 12 bases. The V and J ends lost 5 bases and 4 bases, in that order; junction bases with no gene match: 10. Germline V lookup: CDR1 SGHRS, CDR2 YFSETQ. CDR3 size: 16 residues. The CDR3 sequence is CASSLTSGSLGYEQYF. DNA of the CDR3: TGCGCCAGCAGTTTGACTAGCGGGAGTCTTGGTTACGAGCAGTACTTC.